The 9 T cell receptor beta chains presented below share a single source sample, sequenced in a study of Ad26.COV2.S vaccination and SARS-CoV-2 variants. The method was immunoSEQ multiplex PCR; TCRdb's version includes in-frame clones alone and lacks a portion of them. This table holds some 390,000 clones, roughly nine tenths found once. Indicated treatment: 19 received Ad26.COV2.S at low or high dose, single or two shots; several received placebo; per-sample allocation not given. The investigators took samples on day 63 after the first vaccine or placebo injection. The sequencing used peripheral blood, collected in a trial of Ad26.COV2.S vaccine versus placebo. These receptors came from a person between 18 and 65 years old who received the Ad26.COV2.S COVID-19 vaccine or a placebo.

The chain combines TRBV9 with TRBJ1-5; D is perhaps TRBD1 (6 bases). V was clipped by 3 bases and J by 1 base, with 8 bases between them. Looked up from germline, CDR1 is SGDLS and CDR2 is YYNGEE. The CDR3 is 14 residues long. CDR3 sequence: CASSAGTSNQPQHF. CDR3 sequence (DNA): TGTGCCAGCAGCGCCGGGACAAGCAATCAGCCCCAGCATTTT.

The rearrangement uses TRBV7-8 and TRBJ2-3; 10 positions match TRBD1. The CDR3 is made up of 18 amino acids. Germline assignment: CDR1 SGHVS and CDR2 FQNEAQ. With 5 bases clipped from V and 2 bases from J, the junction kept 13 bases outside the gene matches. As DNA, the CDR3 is TGTGCCAGCAGCCTCCGCCGACCGACAGGGGGCCTCACAGATACGCAGTATTTT. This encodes CASSLRRPTGGLTDTQYF.

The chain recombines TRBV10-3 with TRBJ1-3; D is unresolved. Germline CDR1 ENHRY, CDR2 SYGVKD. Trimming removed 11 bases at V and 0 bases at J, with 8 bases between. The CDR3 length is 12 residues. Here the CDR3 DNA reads TGTGCCGCAGGTGGCTCTGGAAACACCATATATTTT. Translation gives CAAGGSGNTIYF.

For the CDR3, the DNA is TGTGCCAGCAGCTTAGCCGTGTCAGGGCCCACTGAAGCTTTCTTT. Translation: CASSLAVSGPTEAFF. The chain links TRBV11-1 to TRBJ1-1; maybe TRBD1 (5 bases). Germline-derived CDR1 and CDR2 are SGHAT and FQDESV (reference sequence). This CDR3 region has 15 residues. V lost 0 bases and J lost 4, with 12 bases in between. The full variable domain, completed using reference TRBV11-1 and TRBJ1-1, is EAEVAQSPRYKITEKSQAVAFWCDPISGHATLYWYRQILGQGPELLVQFQDESVVDDSQLPKDRFSAERLKGVDSTLKIQPAELGDSAMYLCASSLAVSGPTEAFFGQGTRLTVV.

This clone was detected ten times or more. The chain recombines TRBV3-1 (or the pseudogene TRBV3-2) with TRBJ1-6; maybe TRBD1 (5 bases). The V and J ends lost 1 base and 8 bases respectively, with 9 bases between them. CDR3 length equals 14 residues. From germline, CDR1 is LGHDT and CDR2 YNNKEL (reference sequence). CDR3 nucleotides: TGTGCCAGCAGCCAAGCCAGGGATTATTCACCCCTCCACTTT. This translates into CASSQARDYSPLHF.

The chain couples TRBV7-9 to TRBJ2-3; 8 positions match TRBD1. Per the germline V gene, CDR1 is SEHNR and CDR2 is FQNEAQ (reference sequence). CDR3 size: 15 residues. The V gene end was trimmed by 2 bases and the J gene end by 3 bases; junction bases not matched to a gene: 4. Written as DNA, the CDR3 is TGTGCCAGCAGCTTAACAGGGGGAAGGACAGATACGCAGTATTTT. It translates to CASSLTGGRTDTQYF.

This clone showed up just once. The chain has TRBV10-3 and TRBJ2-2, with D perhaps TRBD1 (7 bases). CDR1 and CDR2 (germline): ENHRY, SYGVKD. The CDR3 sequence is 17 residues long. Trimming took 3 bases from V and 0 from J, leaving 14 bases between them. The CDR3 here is CAISDRGVNSNTGELFF. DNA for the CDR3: TGTGCCATCAGTGACAGGGGGGTCAATTCGAACACCGGGGAGCTGTTTTTT.

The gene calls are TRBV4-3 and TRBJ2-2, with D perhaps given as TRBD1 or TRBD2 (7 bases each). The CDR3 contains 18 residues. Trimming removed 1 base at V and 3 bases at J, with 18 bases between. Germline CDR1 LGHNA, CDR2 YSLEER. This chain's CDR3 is CASSQVAGGGGYTGELFF. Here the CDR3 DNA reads TGCGCCAGCAGCCAAGTGGCAGGGGGGGGCGGTTACACCGGGGAGCTGTTTTTT.

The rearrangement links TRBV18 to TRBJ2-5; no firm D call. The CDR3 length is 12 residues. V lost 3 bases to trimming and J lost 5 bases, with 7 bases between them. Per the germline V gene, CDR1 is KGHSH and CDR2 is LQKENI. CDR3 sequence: CASSPSRETQYF. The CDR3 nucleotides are TGTGCCAGCTCACCCTCCCGCGAGACCCAGTACTTC.